The 9 T cell receptor beta chains below all came from one sample that was sequenced in a study of T cell responses to AZD1222 COVID-19 vaccine. Produced via immunoSEQ multiplex PCR; TCRdb's table is partial and in-frame only. Here the sample spans around 80,000 clones, 70% to 90% being singletons. The material was peripheral blood, obtained 28 days after the second AZD1222 dose. All receptors derive from an adult who received the AZD1222 COVID-19 vaccine.

V is TRBV5-4 and J is TRBJ2-1; possibly TRBD2 for D (6 bases). This CDR3 contains 12 residues. The germline CDR1 and CDR2 sequences are SGHNT and YYREEE (reference sequence). V was shortened by 4 bases and J by 12 bases, with 14 bases between the two germline ends. The CDR3 region has the DNA TGTGCCAGCAGCATGGAGGGCCCCGGGCAGTTCTTC. It is translated as CASSMEGPGQFF.

There are a few counts of this clone. This chain uses TRBV6-5 with TRBJ2-2; perhaps TRBD1 as D (5 bases). The ends were cut back, 7 bases at V and 6 bases at J, with 12 bases in the middle. Germline V CDR1 and CDR2: MNHEY, SVGAGI. The CDR3 has 13 amino acids. The CDR3 loop is CASTLGVSGELFF. In DNA, the CDR3 is TGTGCCAGCACTCTAGGGGTTTCCGGGGAGCTGTTTTTT.

This sequence joins TRBV5-1 and TRBJ2-5; D remains unclear. The CDR3 totals 13 residues. CDR1 is SGHRS and CDR2 is YFSETQ in the germline V gene. Between the trimmed V and J ends, which lost 4 bases and 2 bases, there was a span of 9 bases. In DNA form, the CDR3 reads TGCGCCAGCAGCCCCGATGTACAAGAGACCCAGTACTTC. Translated: CASSPDVQETQYF.

The J gene is TRBJ2-7, the V gene TRBV5-1, with 9 bases identical to TRBD2. Germline CDR1 and CDR2: SGHRS and YFSETQ. V lost 4 bases and J lost 7; bases outside the gene matches: 15. The CDR3 totals 16 residues. CDR3 coding DNA: TGCGCCAGCAGCCCCACCCCTAGCGGGGTTGAGAGTGAGCAGTACTTC. Translated: CASSPTPSGVESEQYF.

This chain links TRBV7-6 with TRBJ2-1, with a weak D call TRBD1 (5 bases). V lost 5 bases and J 9 bases, leaving 14 bases between the germline ends. The CDR3 length is 13 residues. Germline V gene sequence: CDR1 SGHVS, CDR2 FNYEAQ. Here the CDR3 DNA reads TGTGCCAGCAGCCAAATCCAGGGTGGTGAGCAGTTCTTC. This codes for CASSQIQGGEQFF.

The chain carries TRBV7-6 and TRBJ1-1; 9 positions agree with TRBD1. V trimming: 2 bases; J trimming: 8 bases; junction bases outside the gene matches: 3. The length of the CDR3 is 13 residues. Germline V lookup: CDR1 SGHVS, CDR2 FNYEAQ. CDR3: CASSLLGQGEAFF. DNA of the CDR3: TGTGCCAGCAGCTTATTGGGACAGGGAGAAGCTTTCTTT. Looking up the rest from reference TRBV7-6 and TRBJ1-1 gives the full variable domain: GAGVSQSPRYKVTKRGQDVALRCDPISGHVSLYWYRQALGQGPEFLTYFNYEAQQDKSGLPNDRFSAERPEGSISTLTIQRTEQRDSAMYRCASSLLGQGEAFFGQGTRLTVV.

The chain employs TRBV4-2 and TRBJ2-6; unclear D gene. The CDR3 is 17 residues long. Germline CDR1 and CDR2: LGHNA and YNFKEQ. The germline V and J ends were trimmed by 0 bases and 0 bases, with 9 bases remaining between them. For the CDR3, the DNA is TGTGCCAGCAGCCAAGACAGGAATCCCTCTGGGGCCAACGTCCTGACTTTC. Amino acid sequence: CASSQDRNPSGANVLTF.

The J gene is TRBJ2-7, the V gene TRBV4-1; perhaps TRBD2 as D (5 bases). The germline gives CDR1 MGHRA, CDR2 YSYEKL. V was cut by 0 bases and J by 4 bases, with 16 bases left in between. This CDR3 has 16 amino acids. Here the CDR3 DNA reads TGCGCCAGCAGCCAAGACCCAGCGGCCCCGGGATACGAGCAGTACTTC. Its protein product is CASSQDPAAPGYEQYF.

This chain connects TRBV15 to TRBJ1-1, with D unclear. The CDR3 consists of 13 residues. V shed 3 bases and J shed 2 bases, with 7 bases lying between them. Germline-derived CDR1 and CDR2 are LNHNV and YYDKDF (reference sequence). The CDR3 DNA follows: TGTGCCACCAGCAGGGAGCCTAACACTGAAGCTTTCTTT. Amino acids: CATSREPNTEAFF. Combining the CDR3 with reference TRBV15 and TRBJ1-1 gives the whole variable domain DAMVIQNPRYQVTQFGKPVTLSCSQTLNHNVMYWYQQKSSQAPKLLFHYYDKDFNNEADTPDNFQSRRPNTSFCFLDIRSPGLGDTAMYLCATSREPNTEAFFGQGTRLTVV.